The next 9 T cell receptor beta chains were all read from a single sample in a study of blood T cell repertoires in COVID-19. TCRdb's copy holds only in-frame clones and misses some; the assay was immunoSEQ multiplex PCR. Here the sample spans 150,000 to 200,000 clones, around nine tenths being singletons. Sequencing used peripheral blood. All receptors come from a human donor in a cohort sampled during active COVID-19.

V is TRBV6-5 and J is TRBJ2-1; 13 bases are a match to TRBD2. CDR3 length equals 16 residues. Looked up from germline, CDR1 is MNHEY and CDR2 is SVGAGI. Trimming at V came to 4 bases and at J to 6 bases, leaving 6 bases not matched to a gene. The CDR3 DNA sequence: TGTGCCAGCAGTTTAACCGGGACTAGCGGGGTCAATGAGCAGTTCTTC. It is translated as CASSLTGTSGVNEQFF.

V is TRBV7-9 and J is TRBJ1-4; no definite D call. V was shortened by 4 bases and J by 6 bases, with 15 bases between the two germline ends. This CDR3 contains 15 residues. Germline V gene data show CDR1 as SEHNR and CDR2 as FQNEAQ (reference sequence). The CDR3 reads CASSSLTGGDEKLFF. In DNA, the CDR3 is TGTGCCAGCAGCTCGCTGACCGGCGGGGATGAAAAACTGTTTTTT.

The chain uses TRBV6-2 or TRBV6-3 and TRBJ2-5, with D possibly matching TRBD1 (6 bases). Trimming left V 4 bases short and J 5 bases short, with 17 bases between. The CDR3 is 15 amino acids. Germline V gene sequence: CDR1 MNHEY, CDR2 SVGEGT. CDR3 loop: CASSWTQTGSETQYF. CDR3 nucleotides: TGTGCCAGCAGTTGGACCCAAACAGGGTCCGAGACCCAGTACTTC.

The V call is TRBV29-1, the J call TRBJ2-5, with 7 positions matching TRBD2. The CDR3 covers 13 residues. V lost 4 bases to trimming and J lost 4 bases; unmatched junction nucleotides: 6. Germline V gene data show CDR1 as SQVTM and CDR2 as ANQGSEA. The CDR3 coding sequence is TGCAGCGTTGGGGAGGGGTTGGGAGAGACCCAGTACTTC. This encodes CSVGEGLGETQYF.

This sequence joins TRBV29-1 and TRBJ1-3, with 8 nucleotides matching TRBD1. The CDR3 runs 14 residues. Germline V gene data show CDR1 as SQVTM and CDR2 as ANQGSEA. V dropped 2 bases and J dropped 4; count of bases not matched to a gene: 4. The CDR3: CSVELRQGGNTIYF. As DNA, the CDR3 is TGCAGCGTTGAATTACGACAGGGGGGAAACACCATATATTTT.

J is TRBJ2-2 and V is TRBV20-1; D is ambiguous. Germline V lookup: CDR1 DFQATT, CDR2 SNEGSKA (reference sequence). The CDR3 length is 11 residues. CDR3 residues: CAVNLAGELFF. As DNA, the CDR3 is TGCGCCGTAAACTTGGCCGGGGAGCTGTTTTTT.

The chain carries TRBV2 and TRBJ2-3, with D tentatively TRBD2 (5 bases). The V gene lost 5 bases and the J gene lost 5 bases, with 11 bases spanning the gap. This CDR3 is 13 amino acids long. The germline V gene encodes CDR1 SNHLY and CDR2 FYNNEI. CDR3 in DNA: TGTGCCAGCAGTCAAGGACTGGGAGATACGCAGTATTTT. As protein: CASSQGLGDTQYF.

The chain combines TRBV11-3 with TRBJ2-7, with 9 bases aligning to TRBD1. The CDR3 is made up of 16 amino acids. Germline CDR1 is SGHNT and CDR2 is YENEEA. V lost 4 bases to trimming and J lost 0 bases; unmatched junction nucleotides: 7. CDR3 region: CASSSRTGDSSYEQYF. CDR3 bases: TGTGCCAGCAGCTCTCGGACAGGGGACAGCTCCTACGAGCAGTACTTC.

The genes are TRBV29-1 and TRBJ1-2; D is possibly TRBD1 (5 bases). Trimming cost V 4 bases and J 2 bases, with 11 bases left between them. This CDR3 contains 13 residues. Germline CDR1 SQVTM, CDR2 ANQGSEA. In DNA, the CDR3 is TGCAGCGTTGTAGCAGGGATCAACTATGGCTACACCTTC. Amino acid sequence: CSVVAGINYGYTF.